The TCR beta chain described here comes from a study of human T cells and chemical hapten exposure. Time point noted: patch test 3, about 24 weeks after DPC sensitization. Sample treatment: therapeutic diphenylcyclopropenone sensitization with weekly scalp DPC. Looked up from germline, CDR1 is MDHEN and CDR2 is SYDVKM. This CDR3 is built from 13 residues. V was cut by 7 bases and J by 5 bases, with 12 bases left in between. Unique molecular identifiers were affixed to discrete cDNA molecules within the library. TCRdb reprocessed the RACE reads with MiXCR, giving one entry per CDR3 protein. The sample records about 97,000 distinct CDR3 sequences, 27% being singletons.

The sequenced sample was whole blood, obtained in connection with sensitization to the hapten diphenylcyclopropenone (DPC). The receptor comes from a middle-aged man with alopecia areata. Some clones in this sample may be carry-over from other donors' samples. V gene TRBV28 combines with J gene TRBJ1-3; the D gene is possibly TRBD1 (6 bases). CDR3 bases: TGTGCCAGCAACAGGGTAGGAAGAAACACCATATATTTT. Amino acids: CASNRVGRNTIYF.